Following are 7 T cell receptor beta chains from one sample sequenced in a study of blood T cells in healthy people across ages. For the second PCR, which ran for about 7 to 12 cycles, a sample-barcoded 5' primer and a J-beta primer mix were used. TCRdb reprocessed the 5' RACE reads via MiXCR and lists one record per CDR3 protein. The repertoire has 790,000 or so distinct CDR3 sequences, more than 35% of them found once; the top ten carry about a sixth. The sequenced sample was blood. These receptors all come from a man at least 80 years old in good health.

This clonotype was seen repeatedly, ten times or more. V gene TRBV24-1 combines with J gene TRBJ2-1; TRBD1 is a possible D gene (5 bases). V was clipped by 1 base and J by 15 bases, with 12 bases between them. Germline values: CDR1 KGHDR, CDR2 SFDVKD. This CDR3 is 12 amino acids long. The chain's CDR3 is CATSDFQGFPFF. In DNA form, the CDR3 reads TGTGCCACCAGTGATTTCCAGGGCTTCCCGTTCTTC.

Only a few counts were recorded for this clonotype. The V and J genes are TRBV2 and TRBJ2-1, with 14 bases lining up with TRBD2. With 6 bases clipped from V and 4 bases from J, the junction kept 5 bases outside the gene matches. Germline CDR1 reads SNHLY; CDR2 reads FYNNEI. The CDR3 runs 16 residues. The DNA of the CDR3 is TGTGCCAGCAGGGCGACTAGCGGGAGGGAGTACAATGAGCAGTTCTTC. Translating gives CASRATSGREYNEQFF.

About this clonotype: At one of its ends the junction is not consistent with the germline gene, which may arise from a read error. J is TRBJ1-2 and V is TRBV6-4, with a possible D match to TRBD1 (5 bases). Germline V gene sequence: CDR1 MRHNA, CDR2 SNTAGT. CDR3 length equals 15 residues. CDR3 in DNA: TGTGCCGGCAGTGACGGTAATCGGGGCGTCGGTGGCTACACCTTC. Encoded protein: CAGSDGNRGVGGYTF.

This chain uses TRBV7-8 with TRBJ2-6; 7 nucleotides align to TRBD1. Germline-derived CDR1 and CDR2 are SGHVS and FQNEAQ. V was clipped by 8 bases and J by 1 base; unmatched bases: 14. This CDR3 is 18 amino acids long. This chain's CDR3 is CASHPPLAGGSGANVLTF. CDR3 DNA sequence: TGTGCCAGCCACCCCCCCTTGGCAGGGGGATCTGGGGCCAACGTCCTGACTTTC.

The V call is TRBV5-1, the J call TRBJ2-2; 9 bases match TRBD1. V shed 4 bases and J 7 bases; nucleotides not matched to a gene: 8. Germline loops: CDR1 SGHRS, CDR2 YFSETQ. This CDR3 region has 15 residues. Here the CDR3 reads CASSPAGQGGGELFF. DNA of the CDR3: TGCGCCAGCAGCCCCGCGGGACAGGGCGGCGGGGAGCTGTTTTTT.

The CDR3 region has the DNA TGCAGTGCTAGAGAGCAGCTGACAGATACGCAGTATTTT. Translated, it gives CSAREQLTDTQYF. The genes are TRBV20-1 and TRBJ2-3; no clear D. The CDR3 length is 13 residues. Trimming stripped 0 bases from V and 3 bases from J, with 7 bases between. Germline lookup yields CDR1 DFQATT and CDR2 SNEGSKA (reference sequence).

The rearrangement links TRBV27 to TRBJ1-1; 9 bases fit TRBD1. The CDR3 loop spans 13 amino acids. CDR1 MNHEY and CDR2 SMNVEV come from the germline V gene (reference sequence). The V segment lost 6 bases and the J segment 10 bases; nucleotides outside the gene matches: 9. CDR3 protein: CASSPGTGSRAFF. CDR3 bases: TGTGCCAGCAGCCCCGGGACAGGGTCTCGAGCTTTCTTT.